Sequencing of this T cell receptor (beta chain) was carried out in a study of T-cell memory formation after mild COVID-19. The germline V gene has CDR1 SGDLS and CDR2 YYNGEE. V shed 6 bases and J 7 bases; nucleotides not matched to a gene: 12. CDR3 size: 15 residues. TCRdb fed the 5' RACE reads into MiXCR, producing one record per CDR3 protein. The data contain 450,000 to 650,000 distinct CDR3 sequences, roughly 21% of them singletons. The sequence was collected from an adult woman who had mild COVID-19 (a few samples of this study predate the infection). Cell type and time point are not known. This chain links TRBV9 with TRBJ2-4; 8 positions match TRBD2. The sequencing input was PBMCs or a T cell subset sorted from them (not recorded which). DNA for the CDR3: TGTGCCAGCACCCCCTCTTCGGGGGGGCGGAACATTCAGTACTTC. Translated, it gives CASTPSSGGRNIQYF.